Shown below are 13 T cell receptor beta chains from a single sample sequenced in a study of OX40 agonist ivuxolimab in advanced cancers. The data were produced by immunoSEQ multiplex PCR, yet TCRdb's version contains in-frame clones alone and is incomplete. The sample includes tens of thousands of clones, about 93% seen only once; the top ten take more than 15%. The sequences come from CD4+ or CD8+ T cells sorted from blood, collected in a trial of the OX40 agonist ivuxolimab. All receptors derive from an adult with an advanced solid tumor such as melanoma, head and neck, liver or kidney cancer.

V and J are TRBV2 and TRBJ2-1; tentative D call: TRBD1 (6 bases). Germline V gene sequence: CDR1 SNHLY, CDR2 FYNNEI. The CDR3 consists of 12 residues. V was pared by 6 bases and J by 3 bases, with 6 bases between. Here the CDR3 reads CASRTGYNEQFF. The CDR3 nucleotides are TGTGCCAGCAGGACAGGCTACAATGAGCAGTTCTTC.

The chain uses TRBV28 and TRBJ2-3; D not certain. The CDR3 length is 13 residues. Germline CDR1 is MDHEN and CDR2 is SYDVKM. V was pared by 6 bases and J by 4 bases, with 11 bases between. The CDR3 DNA reads TGTGCCAGCAGATTTGGGTACGCAGATACGCAGTATTTT. This codes for CASRFGYADTQYF.

This clone was recorded only once. CDR3 loop: CASTRENTEAFF. The CDR3 DNA sequence: TGTGCCAGCACCCGGGAAAACACTGAAGCTTTCTTT. This sequence joins TRBV5-6 and TRBJ1-1; no clear D gene. V shed 6 bases and J shed 2 bases, with 8 bases lying between them. The germline CDR1 and CDR2 sequences are SGHDT and YYEEEE. The CDR3 covers 12 residues.

V and J are TRBV19 and TRBJ2-1; D may be TRBD2 (6 bases). The CDR3 runs 16 residues. The germline CDR1 and CDR2 sequences are LNHDA and SQIVND (reference sequence). Trimming removed 7 bases from V and 6 bases from J, with 22 bases in between. The CDR3 loop reads CASTFAGFPWGNEQFF. DNA for the CDR3: TGTGCCAGTACTTTTGCGGGGTTCCCATGGGGCAATGAGCAGTTCTTC.

This rearrangement joins TRBV27 to TRBJ2-3; D is unclear. CDR1 is MNHEY and CDR2 is SMNVEV in the germline V gene (reference sequence). CDR3 size: 13 residues. V was pared by 0 bases and J by 4 bases, with 5 bases between. CDR3 in amino acids: CASSLSESDTQYF. The CDR3 DNA follows: TGTGCCAGCAGTTTATCGGAATCAGATACGCAGTATTTT.

This clone showed up just once. The rearrangement joins TRBV11-3 to TRBJ2-1; weak D call: TRBD2 (6 bases). V was shortened by 0 bases and J by 9 bases, with 9 bases between the two germline ends. CDR1 is SGHNT and CDR2 is YENEEA in the germline V gene. CDR3 length equals 13 residues. Written as DNA, the CDR3 is TGTGCCAGCAGCTTAGAGGGGGGTGGTGAGCAGTTCTTC. The encoded protein is CASSLEGGGEQFF.

The chain has TRBV5-1 and TRBJ1-5; D uncertain. V lost 0 bases to trimming and J lost 4 bases, with 8 bases between them. The CDR3 spans 14 residues. Germline CDR1 is SGHRS and CDR2 is YFSETQ. The CDR3 protein is CASSLGGGNQPQHF. The CDR3 coding sequence is TGCGCCAGCAGCTTGGGAGGAGGGAATCAGCCCCAGCATTTT.

The gene calls are TRBV4-3 and TRBJ2-7; 8 bases are shared with TRBD1. CDR3 length: 14 amino acids. With 1 base clipped from V and 4 bases from J, the junction kept 3 bases outside the gene matches. The germline V gene has CDR1 LGHNA and CDR2 YSLEER. CDR3 nucleotide sequence: TGCGCCAGCAGCCAAGGGCAGGGGGCTTACGAGCAGTACTTC. Translated, it gives CASSQGQGAYEQYF.

The gene calls are TRBV19 and TRBJ1-5; no reliable D call. Germline values: CDR1 LNHDA, CDR2 SQIVND (reference sequence). The CDR3 has 14 residues. Trimming left V 3 bases short and J 1 base short, with 7 bases between. Written as DNA, the CDR3 is TGTGCCAGTAGTATCTCGGACAGCAATCAGCCCCAGCATTTT. This sequence encodes CASSISDSNQPQHF. The full variable domain, with the rest looked up from reference TRBV19 and TRBJ1-5, is DGGITQSPKYLFRKEGQNVTLSCEQNLNHDAMYWYRQDPGQGLRLIYYSQIVNDFQKGDIAEGYSVSREKKESFPLTVTSAQKNPTAFYLCASSISDSNQPQHFGDGTRLSIL.

This chain connects TRBV4-3 to TRBJ2-3; D is possibly TRBD2 (7 bases). The V end was cut by 0 bases, the J end by 2 bases, with 15 bases between. CDR1 and CDR2 (germline): LGHNA, YSLEER. This CDR3 is built from 17 residues. The CDR3 bases are TGCGCCAGCAGCCAAGATTCGGGGCGGGGGCTCACAGATACGCAGTATTTT. Encoded protein: CASSQDSGRGLTDTQYF.

This chain joins TRBV5-6 and TRBJ1-1; 8 nucleotides line up with TRBD1. The CDR3 is 19 residues long. V was clipped by 4 bases and J by 1 base; unmatched bases: 18. Germline V CDR1 and CDR2: SGHDT, YYEEEE. The DNA of the CDR3 is TGTGCCAGCAGCGGGAACCGGGACAGGCGGATCTATGGGAACACTGAAGCTTTCTTT. This codes for CASSGNRDRRIYGNTEAFF.

This chain links TRBV6-1 with TRBJ1-4; D perhaps matches TRBD1 (5 bases). The CDR3 consists of 16 residues. The V end lost 2 bases, the J end lost 4 bases, and 14 bases lay between the germline ends. Looked up from germline, CDR1 is MNHNS and CDR2 is SASEGT. This CDR3 reads CASSEFMGGRNEKLFF. DNA for the CDR3: TGTGCCAGCAGTGAATTTATGGGGGGACGTAATGAAAAACTGTTTTTT.

The V call is TRBV15, the J call TRBJ2-3; D is unclear. Germline CDR1 is LNHNV and CDR2 is YYDKDF (reference sequence). This CDR3 spans 15 amino acids. Trimming left V 0 bases short and J 7 bases short, with 14 bases between. CDR3 sequence reads: CATSRDGKRPYTQYF. Written as DNA, the CDR3 is TGTGCCACCAGCAGAGATGGGAAGCGTCCATATACGCAGTATTTT.